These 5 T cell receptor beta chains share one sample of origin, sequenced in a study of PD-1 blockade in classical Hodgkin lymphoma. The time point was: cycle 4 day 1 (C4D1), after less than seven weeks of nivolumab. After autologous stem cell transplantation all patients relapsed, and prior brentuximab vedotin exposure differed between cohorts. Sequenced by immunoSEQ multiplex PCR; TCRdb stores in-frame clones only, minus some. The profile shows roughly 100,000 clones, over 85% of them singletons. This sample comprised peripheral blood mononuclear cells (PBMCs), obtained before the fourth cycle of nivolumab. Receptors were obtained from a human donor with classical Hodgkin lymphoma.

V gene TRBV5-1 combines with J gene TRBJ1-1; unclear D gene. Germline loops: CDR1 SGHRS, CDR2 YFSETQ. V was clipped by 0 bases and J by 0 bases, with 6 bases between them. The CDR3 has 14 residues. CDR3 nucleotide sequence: TGCGCCAGCAGCTTGGACGGAATGAACACTGAAGCTTTCTTT. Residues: CASSLDGMNTEAFF.

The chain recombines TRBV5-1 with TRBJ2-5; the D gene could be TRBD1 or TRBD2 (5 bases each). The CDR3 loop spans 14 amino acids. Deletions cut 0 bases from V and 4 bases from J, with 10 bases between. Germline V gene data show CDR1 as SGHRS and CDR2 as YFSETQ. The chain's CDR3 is CASSLGGDGETQYF. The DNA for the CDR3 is TGCGCCAGCAGCTTGGGAGGGGACGGAGAGACCCAGTACTTC.

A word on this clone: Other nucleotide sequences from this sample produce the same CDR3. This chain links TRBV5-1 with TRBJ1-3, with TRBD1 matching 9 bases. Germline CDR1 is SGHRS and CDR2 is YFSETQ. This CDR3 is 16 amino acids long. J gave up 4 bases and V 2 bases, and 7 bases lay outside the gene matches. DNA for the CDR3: TGCGCCAGCAGCTTCGGGACAGGGTCTTCGGGAAACACCATATATTTT. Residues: CASSFGTGSSGNTIYF.

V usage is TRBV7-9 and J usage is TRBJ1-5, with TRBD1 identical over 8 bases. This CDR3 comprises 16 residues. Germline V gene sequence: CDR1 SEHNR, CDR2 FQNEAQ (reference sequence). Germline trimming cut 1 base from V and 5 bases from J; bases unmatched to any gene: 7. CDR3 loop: CASSLGAGGDYQPQHF. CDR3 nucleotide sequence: TGTGCCAGCAGCTTAGGGGCAGGGGGCGACTATCAGCCCCAGCATTTT. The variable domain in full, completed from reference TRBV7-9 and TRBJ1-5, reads DTGVSQNPRHKITKRGQNVTFRCDPISEHNRLYWYRQTLGQGPEFLTYFQNEAQLEKSRLLSDRFSAERPKGSFSTLEIQRTEQGDSAMYLCASSLGAGGDYQPQHFGDGTRLSIL.

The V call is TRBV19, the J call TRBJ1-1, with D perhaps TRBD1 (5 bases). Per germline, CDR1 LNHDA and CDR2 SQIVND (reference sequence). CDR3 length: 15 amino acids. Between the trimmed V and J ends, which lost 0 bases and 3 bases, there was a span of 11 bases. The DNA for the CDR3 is TGTGCCAGTAGTATAGATCGATTCAGGGACACTGAAGCTTTCTTT. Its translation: CASSIDRFRDTEAFF. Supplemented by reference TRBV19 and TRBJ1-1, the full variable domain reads DGGITQSPKYLFRKEGQNVTLSCEQNLNHDAMYWYRQDPGQGLRLIYYSQIVNDFQKGDIAEGYSVSREKKESFPLTVTSAQKNPTAFYLCASSIDRFRDTEAFFGQGTRLTVV.